The 28 T cell receptor beta chains below come from one sample, sequenced in a study of blood T cell repertoires in COVID-19. Only in-frame clones appear in the TCRdb table, and some are missing; sequencing was by immunoSEQ multiplex PCR. The table includes about 170,000 clones, less than 90% detected once. Sequenced: peripheral blood. Receptor source: a woman aged 60 to 75 with COVID-19, enrolled during active disease.

The chain links TRBV28 to TRBJ1-5; TRBD1 might be the D (5 bases). The CDR3 consists of 14 residues. The V gene lost 3 bases and the J gene lost 4 bases, with 10 bases spanning the gap. Germline V CDR1 and CDR2: MDHEN, SYDVKM. CDR3 region: CASSFTGGNQPQHF. CDR3 nucleotide sequence: TGTGCCAGCAGTTTCACCGGGGGAAATCAGCCCCAGCATTTT.

This clone was seen only a few times. V and J are TRBV5-5 and TRBJ1-1, with D hard to call. The V end was cut by 2 bases, the J end by 0 bases, with 8 bases between. CDR3 length: 14 amino acids. Germline V CDR1 and CDR2: SGHKS, YYEKEE (reference sequence). The CDR3 DNA reads TGTGCCAGCAGCTTTTCCAGATTGAACACTGAAGCTTTCTTT. Protein product: CASSFSRLNTEAFF.

The genes are TRBV5-1 and TRBJ1-6, with D perhaps matching TRBD1 (6 bases). The CDR3 has 17 amino acids. V was pared by 2 bases and J by 11 bases, with 23 bases between. Germline values: CDR1 SGHRS, CDR2 YFSETQ. In DNA form, the CDR3 reads TGCGCCAGCAGCTTAACTGAACGGGACACCTTGGGGACACCCCTCCACTTT. Amino acids: CASSLTERDTLGTPLHF.

The V and J genes are TRBV13 and TRBJ2-6; D remains ambiguous. This CDR3 is built from 15 residues. V was cut by 5 bases and J by 0 bases, with 8 bases left in between. Germline values: CDR1 PRHDT, CDR2 FYEKMQ (reference sequence). CDR3: CASSPRASGANVLTF. The CDR3 DNA follows: TGTGCCAGCAGCCCCCGCGCCTCTGGGGCCAACGTCCTGACTTTC.

The chain recombines TRBV5-1 with TRBJ2-5, with D perhaps matching TRBD1 (6 bases). Germline lookup yields CDR1 SGHRS and CDR2 YFSETQ. With 0 bases removed from V and 5 bases from J, the gap between germline ends came to 14 bases. CDR3 length: 15 amino acids. The DNA of the CDR3 is TGCGCCAGCAGCTTGGTGGGCACAGGGATGGAGACCCAGTACTTC. It codes for CASSLVGTGMETQYF.

CDR3 nucleotide sequence: TGTGCCATCAGGCGGACAGGGGTGAACACTGAAGCTTTCTTT. It specifies CAIRRTGVNTEAFF. The V gene is TRBV10-3, the J gene TRBJ1-1, with 9 bases identical to TRBD1. The J segment lost 0 bases and the V segment lost 6 bases, leaving 2 bases of the junction unmatched. This CDR3 region has 14 residues. The V gene's germline CDR1 is ENHRY and CDR2 SYGVKD.

The chain recombines TRBV7-2 with TRBJ2-2, with TRBD1 as a possible D gene (5 bases). In germline, CDR1 is SGHTA, CDR2 FQGNSA. CDR3 size: 14 residues. V lost 8 bases and J lost 3, with 13 bases in between. The CDR3 DNA reads TGTGCCAGCGGGAAAGGGGTGGACACCGGGGAGCTGTTTTTT. Amino acids: CASGKGVDTGELFF.

This rearrangement joins TRBV19 to TRBJ1-1, with a possible D match to TRBD1 (6 bases). V was cut by 2 bases and J by 0 bases, with 10 bases left in between. The CDR3 runs to 15 residues. The germline V gene has CDR1 LNHDA and CDR2 SQIVND (reference sequence). Here the CDR3 reads CASSIRGDMNTEAFF. DNA for the CDR3: TGTGCCAGTAGTATACGGGGGGACATGAACACTGAAGCTTTCTTT. Drawing the rest from reference TRBV19 and TRBJ1-1, the complete variable domain is DGGITQSPKYLFRKEGQNVTLSCEQNLNHDAMYWYRQDPGQGLRLIYYSQIVNDFQKGDIAEGYSVSREKKESFPLTVTSAQKNPTAFYLCASSIRGDMNTEAFFGQGTRLTVV.

The CDR3 sequence: CATRSGEVQPQHF. The CDR3 nucleotides read TGTGCCACCAGAAGCGGGGAGGTTCAGCCCCAGCATTTT. The chain recombines TRBV15 with TRBJ1-5; D unclear. CDR1 and CDR2 from the germline V gene are LNHNV and YYDKDF (reference sequence). Trimming cost V 6 bases and J 6 bases, with 12 bases left between them. The CDR3 has 13 amino acids.

This clone was seen a handful of times. This chain uses TRBV30 with TRBJ1-2; D may be TRBD1 (6 bases). Trimming removed 5 bases from V and 7 bases from J, with 11 bases in between. Germline V gene sequence: CDR1 GTSNPN, CDR2 SVGIG (reference sequence). This CDR3 is built from 11 residues. Here the CDR3 reads CAWVQGAGYTF. As DNA, the CDR3 is TGTGCCTGGGTACAGGGAGCTGGCTACACCTTC.

J is TRBJ2-6 and V is TRBV28; 11 nucleotides line up with TRBD1. This CDR3 contains 15 residues. V dropped 8 bases and J dropped 3; count of bases not matched to a gene: 3. The germline gives CDR1 MDHEN, CDR2 SYDVKM. CDR3 region: CASQDRGHGANVLTF. The CDR3, as DNA: TGTGCCAGCCAGGACAGGGGGCATGGGGCCAACGTCCTGACTTTC. Full variable domain (remainder filled in from reference TRBV28 and TRBJ2-6): DVKVTQSSRYLVKRTGEKVFLECVQDMDHENMFWYRQDPGLGLRLIYFSYDVKMKEKGDIPEGYSVSREKKERFSLILESASTNQTSMYLCASQDRGHGANVLTFGAGSRLTVL.

CDR3 amino acids: CASWGGAGEKLFF. As DNA, the CDR3 is TGTGCCAGCTGGGGGGGGGCAGGAGAAAAACTGTTTTTT. V is TRBV12-3 or TRBV12-4 and J is TRBJ1-4; weak D call: TRBD1 (6 bases). Between the trimmed V and J ends, which lost 8 bases and 8 bases, there was a span of 15 bases. The CDR3 sequence is 13 residues long.

In its sample, this clone was seen once. The CDR3 region has the DNA TGTGCCAGCAGTTACTCGCCCTCCCAGGGGGCCCAGCATTTT. It codes for CASSYSPSQGAQHF. The rearrangement links TRBV6-5 to TRBJ1-5, with 7 bases that match TRBD1. The CDR3 spans 14 residues. J gave up 11 bases and V 0 bases, and 7 bases lay outside the gene matches. Germline-derived CDR1 and CDR2 are MNHEY and SVGAGI.

V usage is TRBV6-9 and J usage is TRBJ2-1; TRBD2 agrees at 12 bases. The CDR3 loop spans 14 amino acids. J gave up 5 bases and V 6 bases, and 2 bases lay outside the gene matches. Germline V gene sequence: CDR1 MNHGY, CDR2 SVAAGI. CDR3 loop: CASRLAGGDNEQFF. CDR3 bases: TGTGCCAGCAGACTAGCGGGAGGAGACAATGAGCAGTTCTTC.

The chain employs TRBV30 and TRBJ1-3, with TRBD1 matching 7 bases. CDR1 GTSNPN and CDR2 SVGIG come from the germline V gene (reference sequence). CDR3 length: 14 amino acids. The J segment lost 3 bases and the V segment lost 5 bases, leaving 7 bases of the junction unmatched. The CDR3 reads CAWARTGSGNTIYF. The CDR3 nucleotides are TGTGCCTGGGCTAGGACAGGCAGTGGAAACACCATATATTTT.

This clone was counted a single time. The chain links TRBV7-2 to TRBJ2-3, with 10 bases identical to TRBD2. The CDR3 extends over 16 amino acids. CDR1 is SGHTA and CDR2 is FQGNSA in the germline V gene. Trimming cost V 7 bases and J 3 bases; bases outside gene matches: 10. Written as DNA, the CDR3 is TGTGCCAGCATCCGGGGTAGCGGGAGGTTAACAGATACGCAGTATTTT. Translating it yields CASIRGSGRLTDTQYF.

The count of this clone is one. The chain has TRBV6-5 and TRBJ1-2, with a tentative D call TRBD1 (6 bases). Trimming cost V 0 bases and J 14 bases, with 19 bases left between them. There are 14 residues in the CDR3. Germline assignment: CDR1 MNHEY and CDR2 SVGAGI. DNA of the CDR3: TGTGCCAGCAGTTACTCGACTGAACAGGGTAGTGTAACCTTC. Residues: CASSYSTEQGSVTF.

J is TRBJ2-7 and V is TRBV2; tentative D call: TRBD2 (5 bases). The germline V and J ends were trimmed by 4 bases and 2 bases, with 15 bases remaining between them. CDR3 size: 15 residues. Germline CDR1 reads SNHLY; CDR2 reads FYNNEI. The CDR3: CASSGRFLATYEQYF. CDR3 coding DNA: TGTGCCAGCAGTGGGAGATTTCTAGCCACCTACGAGCAGTACTTC.

V gene TRBV6-5 combines with J gene TRBJ1-1; 7 positions match TRBD1. V was pared by 4 bases and J by 10 bases, with 12 bases of the junction left unmatched. The CDR3 consists of 14 residues. CDR1 MNHEY and CDR2 SVGAGI come from the germline V gene. The CDR3 DNA follows: TGTGCCAGCAGTTCCTACGACAGGGAGTCACCAGCTTTCTTT. Translating gives CASSSYDRESPAFF.

This clone is a singleton in its sample. The rearrangement uses TRBV10-3 and TRBJ2-7; TRBD1 is a possible D gene (6 bases). This CDR3 has 12 amino acids. The germline gives CDR1 ENHRY, CDR2 SYGVKD. Trimming left V 6 bases short and J 4 bases short, with 10 bases between. CDR3 region: CAISSTGYEQYF. CDR3 DNA: TGTGCCATCAGCTCTACAGGGTACGAGCAGTACTTC.

As DNA, the CDR3 is TGTGCCATCAGGACCAAAGCGGATACGCAGTATTTT. Translating it yields CAIRTKADTQYF. The chain couples TRBV10-3 to TRBJ2-3; no clear D. The germline gives CDR1 ENHRY, CDR2 SYGVKD. The CDR3 consists of 12 residues. V was clipped by 6 bases and J by 6 bases, with 10 bases between them.

This clone was observed once. The chain recombines TRBV30 with TRBJ2-7; weak D call: TRBD1 (5 bases). From germline, CDR1 is GTSNPN and CDR2 SVGIG (reference sequence). This CDR3 is 14 amino acids long. V was cut by 0 bases and J by 8 bases, with 17 bases left in between. CDR3 loop: CAWSVAGLSYKQYF. As DNA, the CDR3 is TGTGCCTGGAGTGTTGCAGGGCTCTCGTACAAGCAGTACTTC. The full variable domain, in which reference TRBV30 and TRBJ2-7 provide the parts outside the CDR3, is SQTIHQWPATLVQPVGSPLSLECTVEGTSNPNLYWYRQAAGRGLQLLFYSVGIGQISSEVPQNLSASRPQDRQFILSSKKLLLSDSGFYLCAWSVAGLSYKQYFGPGTRLTVT.

For this clone: The junction departs from germline at one end; a sequencing error may be responsible. The genes are TRBV7-8 and TRBJ2-5; D is uncertain. Germline V gene data show CDR1 as SGHVS and CDR2 as FQNEAQ. The CDR3 is 12 amino acids. The CDR3 sequence is CASSPPQKTQYF. The CDR3 bases are TGTGCCAGCAGCCCCCCCCAAAAGACCCAGTACTTC.

V is TRBV4-1 and J is TRBJ1-1; TRBD1 agrees at 11 bases. The CDR3 extends over 13 amino acids. V was clipped by 7 bases and J by 12 bases; unmatched bases: 10. Looked up from germline, CDR1 is MGHRA and CDR2 is YSYEKL. Written as DNA, the CDR3 is TGCGCCAGCAAGGGACAGGGGGGGGAGGGATCTTTCTTT. Translation: CASKGQGGEGSFF.

This chain joins TRBV10-3 and TRBJ1-2; no reliable D call. V was shortened by 2 bases and J by 3 bases, with 7 bases between the two germline ends. The germline V gene has CDR1 ENHRY and CDR2 SYGVKD. This CDR3 contains 13 residues. CDR3 sequence: CAISEQFDYGYTF. The CDR3 nucleotides read TGTGCCATCAGTGAGCAGTTTGACTATGGCTACACCTTC.

This chain links TRBV7-9 with TRBJ2-1; TRBD2 might be the D (6 bases). The germline V gene encodes CDR1 SEHNR and CDR2 FQNEAQ (reference sequence). V dropped 3 bases and J dropped 0 bases, with 15 bases sitting between them. The CDR3 sequence is 17 residues long. The DNA of the CDR3 is TGTGCCAGCAGCTTGCACCGGCGGGAACGCTCCTACAATGAGCAGTTCTTC. Its translation: CASSLHRRERSYNEQFF.

The rearrangement uses TRBV19 and TRBJ1-2; no clear D. This CDR3 contains 14 residues. CDR1 LNHDA and CDR2 SQIVND come from the germline V gene (reference sequence). Trimming shortened V by 6 bases and J by 3 bases, and 14 bases separated the two germline ends. The chain's CDR3 is CASSRITGDYGYTF. The CDR3 DNA is TGTGCCAGTAGCAGAATAACCGGGGACTATGGCTACACCTTC.

The chain links TRBV5-4 to TRBJ2-7, with D maybe TRBD2 (5 bases). Trimming took 1 base from V and 0 from J, leaving 8 bases between them. Germline CDR1 SGHNT, CDR2 YYREEE (reference sequence). This CDR3 has 14 residues. The CDR3 nucleotides are TGTGCCAGCAGCTTGACGGGAAGCTCCTACGAGCAGTACTTC. Residues: CASSLTGSSYEQYF.